The 11 T cell receptor beta chains in this list originate from one sample, sequenced in a study of PD-1 blockade in mismatch repair-deficient tumors. The method was immunoSEQ multiplex PCR; TCRdb's version includes in-frame clones alone and lacks a portion of them. The table records some 48,000 clones, roughly 80% of them present only once. This material consisted of peripheral blood, taken about 20 weeks after starting pembrolizumab. The origin of the receptors is an adult with mismatch repair-deficient cancer.

In its sample, this clone was seen once. The gene calls are TRBV28 and TRBJ2-7, with 8 bases fitting TRBD1. The J segment lost 1 base and the V segment lost 2 bases, leaving 7 bases of the junction unmatched. Germline CDR1 MDHEN, CDR2 SYDVKM. The CDR3 spans 16 residues. This CDR3 reads CASSLGTGRKSYEQYF. As DNA, the CDR3 is TGTGCCAGCAGTTTAGGGACAGGACGAAAATCCTACGAGCAGTACTTC.

The rearrangement uses TRBV19 and TRBJ2-1; 9 bases are a match to TRBD1. V shed 3 bases, J shed 6 bases, and the junction held 6 bases outside the gene matches. The CDR3 sequence is 15 residues long. Germline CDR1 is LNHDA and CDR2 is SQIVND (reference sequence). The CDR3 sequence: CASSMQTGGGNEQFF. DNA of the CDR3: TGTGCCAGTAGTATGCAGACAGGGGGTGGCAATGAGCAGTTCTTC.

This clone was counted a few times. J is TRBJ1-2 and V is TRBV6-5; D perhaps matches TRBD1 (6 bases). V was trimmed by 5 bases and J by 1 base, leaving 14 bases between them. Germline V gene lookup returns CDR1 MNHEY and CDR2 SVGAGI. This CDR3 spans 15 amino acids. CDR3 in DNA: TGTGCCAGCAGTCCACAGGGAGTAGATAACTATGGCTACACCTTC. This encodes CASSPQGVDNYGYTF.

The sample holds a few counts of this clone. J is TRBJ1-1 and V is TRBV5-1; D unresolved. Trimming removed 0 bases at V and 3 bases at J, with 6 bases between. There are 13 residues in the CDR3. Per germline, CDR1 SGHRS and CDR2 YFSETQ. The CDR3 sequence is CASSLEQDTEAFF. The CDR3 nucleotides read TGCGCCAGCAGCTTGGAGCAGGACACTGAAGCTTTCTTT.

The chain uses TRBV11-3 and TRBJ2-7; 12 nucleotides agree with TRBD2. Germline CDR1 is SGHNT and CDR2 is YENEEA. Unmatched junction bases numbered 8, after V lost 3 bases and J lost 5 bases. The CDR3 has 16 residues. In nucleotides, the CDR3 is TGTGCCAGCAGCTTGTCTAGCGGGAGGGCCAGCCACGAGCAGTACTTC. Translated, it gives CASSLSSGRASHEQYF.

This clone was seen a single time. The rearrangement links TRBV21-1 to TRBJ1-2; TRBD1 reflects the table's D call only, with no check against the DNA. TRBV21-1 is a pseudogene. The CDR3 runs to 15 residues. CDR3 sequence (DNA): TGTGCCAGCAGCAGAGATACAGGGGGCAACTATGGCTACACCTTC. Translated, it gives CASSRDTGGNYGYTF.

This clone was counted once. This sequence joins TRBV9 and TRBJ1-1; D not certain. This CDR3 spans 13 amino acids. Looked up from germline, CDR1 is SGDLS and CDR2 is YYNGEE. V shed 5 bases and J shed 4 bases, with 12 bases lying between them. The DNA of the CDR3 is TGTGCCAGCAGTGGACCGAGGGCCACTGAAGCTTTCTTT. It codes for CASSGPRATEAFF.

Concerning this clone: The junction and the germline gene differ at one end; a read error may be behind it. CDR3 protein: CASSLGLAGETQYF. The DNA of the CDR3 is TGTGCTAGCAGCCTGGGACTAGCGGGGGAGACCCAGTACTTC. V gene TRBV7-7 combines with J gene TRBJ2-5; TRBD2 matches at 13 bases. The CDR3 spans 14 residues. CDR1 is SSHAT and CDR2 is FNYEAQ in the germline V gene (reference sequence).

The rearrangement joins TRBV2 to TRBJ1-2; D remains ambiguous. CDR1 and CDR2 (germline): SNHLY, FYNNEI. The V and J ends lost 6 bases and 6 bases respectively, with 14 bases between them. CDR3 length equals 13 residues. CDR3 in DNA: TGTGCCAGCAGCGGACCGAGATCAAATGGCTACACCTTC. It is translated as CASSGPRSNGYTF.

This clone was picked up a small number of times. This rearrangement joins TRBV29-1 to TRBJ1-2, with D perhaps TRBD1 (6 bases). This CDR3 has 12 residues. V gave up 2 bases and J gave up 6 bases, with 10 bases separating them. Germline-derived CDR1 and CDR2 are SQVTM and ANQGSEA. For the CDR3, the DNA is TGCAGCGTTGAAAGGTACAGGGATGGCTACACCTTC. Residues: CSVERYRDGYTF.

This chain connects TRBV7-3 to TRBJ2-1; D assignment may be TRBD1 or TRBD2 (5 bases each). In germline, CDR1 is SGHTA, CDR2 FQGTGA. The CDR3 is 15 residues long. Trimming removed 5 bases at V and 8 bases at J, with 19 bases between. CDR3 sequence reads: CASSATGTFGDEQFF. CDR3 nucleotide sequence: TGTGCCAGCAGCGCTACGGGGACCTTCGGGGATGAGCAGTTCTTC.